The clone carrying this T cell receptor (beta chain) was counted between two and nine times. Its antigen is still unknown. The data belong to a study of T-cell memory formation after mild COVID-19. Whole-study results and caveats: Balance between CD4 and CD8 was seen in clones contracting day 15 to 85, and a CD4+ lean was seen in later expanders.

The germline V gene has CDR1 LGHNA and CDR2 YSLEER. The V end was cut by 0 bases, the J end by 2 bases, with 11 bases between. The CDR3 is 15 residues long. With constant-segment primers, 5'RACE yielded cDNA libraries of TCR alpha and TCR beta that carried sample barcodes and UMIs. A single record per CDR3 protein comes from TCRdb applying MiXCR to the 5' RACE reads. This table has approximately 60,000 distinct CDR3 sequences, 9.3% appearing once. V is TRBV4-3 and J is TRBJ2-7; D is unclear. This TCR came from a man aged 18 to 30 who had mild COVID-19 (a few samples of this study predate the infection). Cell type and time point are not known. The sequencing input was PBMCs or a T cell subset sorted from them (not recorded which). CDR3 residues: CASSQDPTPTYEQYF. CDR3 coding DNA: TGCGCCAGCAGCCAAGATCCTACCCCCACCTACGAGCAGTACTTC.